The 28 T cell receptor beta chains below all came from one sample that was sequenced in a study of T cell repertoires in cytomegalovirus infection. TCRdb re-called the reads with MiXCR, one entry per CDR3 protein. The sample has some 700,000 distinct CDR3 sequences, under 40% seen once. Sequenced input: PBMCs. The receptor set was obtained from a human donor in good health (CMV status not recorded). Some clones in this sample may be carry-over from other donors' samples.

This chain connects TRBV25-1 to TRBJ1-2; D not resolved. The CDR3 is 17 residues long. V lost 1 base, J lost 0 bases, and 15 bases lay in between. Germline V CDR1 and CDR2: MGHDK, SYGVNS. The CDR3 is CASSELDNVGPNYGYTF. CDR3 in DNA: TGTGCCAGCAGTGAATTGGATAATGTGGGCCCTAACTATGGCTACACCTTC.

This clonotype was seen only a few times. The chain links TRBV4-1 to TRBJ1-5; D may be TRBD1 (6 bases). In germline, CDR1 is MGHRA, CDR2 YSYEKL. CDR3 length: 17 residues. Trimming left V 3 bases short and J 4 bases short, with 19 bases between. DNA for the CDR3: TGCGCCAGCAGCCACGTGACACGAGGACAGAAGAATCAGCCCCAGCATTTT. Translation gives CASSHVTRGQKNQPQHF.

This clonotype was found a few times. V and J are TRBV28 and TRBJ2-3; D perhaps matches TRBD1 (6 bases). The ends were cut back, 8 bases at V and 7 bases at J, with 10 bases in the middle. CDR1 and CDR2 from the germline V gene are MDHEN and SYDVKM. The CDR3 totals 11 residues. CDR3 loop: CASLGAYTQYF. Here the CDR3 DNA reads TGTGCCAGCCTGGGGGCATATACGCAGTATTTT. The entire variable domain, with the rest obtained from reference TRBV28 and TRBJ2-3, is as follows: DVKVTQSSRYLVKRTGEKVFLECVQDMDHENMFWYRQDPGLGLRLIYFSYDVKMKEKGDIPEGYSVSREKKERFSLILESASTNQTSMYLCASLGAYTQYFGPGTRLTVL.

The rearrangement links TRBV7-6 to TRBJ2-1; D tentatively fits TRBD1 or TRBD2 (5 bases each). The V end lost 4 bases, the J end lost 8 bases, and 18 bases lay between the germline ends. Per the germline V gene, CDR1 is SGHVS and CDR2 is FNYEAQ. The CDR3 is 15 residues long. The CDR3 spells CASSSGGSRDDEQFF. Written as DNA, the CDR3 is TGTGCCAGCAGCTCCGGCGGTAGCAGGGACGATGAGCAGTTCTTC.

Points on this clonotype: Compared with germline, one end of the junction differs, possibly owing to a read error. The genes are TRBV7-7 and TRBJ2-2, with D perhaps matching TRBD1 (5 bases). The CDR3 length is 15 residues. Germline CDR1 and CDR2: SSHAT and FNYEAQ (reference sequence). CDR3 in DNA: TGTGCTAGCAGCTTAGGGGTGCTGGGCACCGGGGAGCTGTTTTTT. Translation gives CASSLGVLGTGELFF.

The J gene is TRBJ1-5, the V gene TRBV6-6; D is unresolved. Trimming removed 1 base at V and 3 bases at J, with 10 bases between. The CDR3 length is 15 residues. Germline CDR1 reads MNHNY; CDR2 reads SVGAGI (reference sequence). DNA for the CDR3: TGTGCCAGCAGTTACTTGGGCAAAGCCAATCAGCCCCAGCATTTT. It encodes CASSYLGKANQPQHF.

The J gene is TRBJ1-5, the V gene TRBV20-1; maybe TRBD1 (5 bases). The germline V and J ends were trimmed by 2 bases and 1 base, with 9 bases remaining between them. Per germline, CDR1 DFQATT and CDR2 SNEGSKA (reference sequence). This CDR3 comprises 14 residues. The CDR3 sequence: CSARWGSSNQPQHF. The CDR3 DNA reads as TGCAGTGCTAGATGGGGGAGCAGCAATCAGCCCCAGCATTTT.

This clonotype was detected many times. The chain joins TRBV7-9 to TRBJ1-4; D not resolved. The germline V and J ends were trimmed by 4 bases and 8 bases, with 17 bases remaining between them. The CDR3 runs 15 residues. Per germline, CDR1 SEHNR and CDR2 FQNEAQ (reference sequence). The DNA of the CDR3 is TGTGCCAGCAGCTATACGCCTACACGAAGCGAAAAACTGTTTTTT. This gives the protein CASSYTPTRSEKLFF.

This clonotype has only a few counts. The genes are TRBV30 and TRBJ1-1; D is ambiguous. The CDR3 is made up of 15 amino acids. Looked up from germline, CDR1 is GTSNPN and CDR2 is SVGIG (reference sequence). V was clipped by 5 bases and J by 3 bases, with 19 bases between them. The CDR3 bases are TGTGCCTGGGGCCCCCTCGGGCAGGCGGACACTGAAGCTTTCTTT. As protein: CAWGPLGQADTEAFF.

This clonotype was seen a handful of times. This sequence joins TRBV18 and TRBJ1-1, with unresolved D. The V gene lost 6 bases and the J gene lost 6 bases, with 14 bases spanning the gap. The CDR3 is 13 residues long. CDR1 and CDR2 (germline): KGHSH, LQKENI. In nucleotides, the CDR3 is TGTGCCAGCTCCCCGGGCTCCGGTGCTGAAGCTTTCTTT. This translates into CASSPGSGAEAFF.

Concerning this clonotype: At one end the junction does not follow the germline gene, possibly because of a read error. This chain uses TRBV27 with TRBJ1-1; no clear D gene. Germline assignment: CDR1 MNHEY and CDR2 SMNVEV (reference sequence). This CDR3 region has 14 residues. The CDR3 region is CASSHTPGGTEALF. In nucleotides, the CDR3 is TGTGCCAGCAGTCATACACCAGGAGGTACTGAAGCTTTATTT.

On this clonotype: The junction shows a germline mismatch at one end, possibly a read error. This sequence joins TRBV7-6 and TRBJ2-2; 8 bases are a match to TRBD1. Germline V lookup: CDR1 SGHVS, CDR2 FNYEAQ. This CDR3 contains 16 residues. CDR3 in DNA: TGTGCTAGCAGCCACTCGGACAGGGAGACCACCGGGGAGCTGTTTTTT. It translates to CASSHSDRETTGELFF.

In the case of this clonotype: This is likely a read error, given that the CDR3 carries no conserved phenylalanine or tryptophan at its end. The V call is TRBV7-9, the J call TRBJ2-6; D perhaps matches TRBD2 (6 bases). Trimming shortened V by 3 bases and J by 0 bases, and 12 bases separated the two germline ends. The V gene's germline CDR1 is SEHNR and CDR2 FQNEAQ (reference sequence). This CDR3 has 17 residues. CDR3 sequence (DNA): TGTGCCAGCAGCTTGCCCGGGAGACTCTCTGGGGCCAACGTCCTGACTTTA. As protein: CASSLPGRLSGANVLTL.

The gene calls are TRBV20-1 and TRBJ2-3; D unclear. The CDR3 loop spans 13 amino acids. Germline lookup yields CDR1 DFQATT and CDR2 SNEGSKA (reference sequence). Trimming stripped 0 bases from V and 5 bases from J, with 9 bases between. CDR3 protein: CSARDPGRDTQYF. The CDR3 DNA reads TGCAGTGCTAGAGATCCGGGTCGAGATACGCAGTATTTT.

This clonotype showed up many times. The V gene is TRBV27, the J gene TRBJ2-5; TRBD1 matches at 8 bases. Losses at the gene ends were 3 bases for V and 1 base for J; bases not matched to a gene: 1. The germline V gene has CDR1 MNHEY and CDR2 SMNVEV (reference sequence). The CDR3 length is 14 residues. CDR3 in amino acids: CASSLDRAQETQYF. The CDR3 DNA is TGTGCCAGCAGTTTGGACAGGGCCCAAGAGACCCAGTACTTC.

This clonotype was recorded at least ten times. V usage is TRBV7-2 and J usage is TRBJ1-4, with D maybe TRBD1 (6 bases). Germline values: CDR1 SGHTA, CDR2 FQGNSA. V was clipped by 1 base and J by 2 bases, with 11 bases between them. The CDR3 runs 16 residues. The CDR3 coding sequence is TGTGCCAGCAGCTTAGTACAGGGATTTACTAATGAAAAACTGTTTTTT. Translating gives CASSLVQGFTNEKLFF.

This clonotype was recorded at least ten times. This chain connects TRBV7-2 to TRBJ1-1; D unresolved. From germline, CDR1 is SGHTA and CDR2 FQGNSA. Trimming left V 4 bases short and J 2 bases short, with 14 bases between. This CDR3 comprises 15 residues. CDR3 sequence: CASSYVTGLNTEAFF. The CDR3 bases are TGTGCCAGCAGCTACGTTACCGGGCTCAACACTGAAGCTTTCTTT.

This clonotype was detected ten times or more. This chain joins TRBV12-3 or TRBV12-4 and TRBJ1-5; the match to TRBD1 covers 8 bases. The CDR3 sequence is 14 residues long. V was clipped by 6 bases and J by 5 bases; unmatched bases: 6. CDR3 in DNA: TGTGCCAGCAGCCAAAACAGGGGGGATCAGCCCCAGCATTTT. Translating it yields CASSQNRGDQPQHF.

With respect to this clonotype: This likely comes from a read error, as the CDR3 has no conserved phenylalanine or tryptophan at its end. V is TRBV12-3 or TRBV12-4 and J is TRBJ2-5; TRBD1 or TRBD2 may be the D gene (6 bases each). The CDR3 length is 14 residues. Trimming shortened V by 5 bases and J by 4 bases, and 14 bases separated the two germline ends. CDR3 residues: CASSLLGGGETQYL. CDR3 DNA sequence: TGTGCCAGCAGTCTCTTGGGGGGCGGAGAGACCCAGTACTTA.

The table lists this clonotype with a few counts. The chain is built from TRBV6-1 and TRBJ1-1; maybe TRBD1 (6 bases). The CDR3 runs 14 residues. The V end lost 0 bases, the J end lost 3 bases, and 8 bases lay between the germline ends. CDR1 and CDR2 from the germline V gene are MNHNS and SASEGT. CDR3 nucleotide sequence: TGTGCCAGCAGTGAAGCGCACAGGGACACTGAAGCTTTCTTT. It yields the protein CASSEAHRDTEAFF.

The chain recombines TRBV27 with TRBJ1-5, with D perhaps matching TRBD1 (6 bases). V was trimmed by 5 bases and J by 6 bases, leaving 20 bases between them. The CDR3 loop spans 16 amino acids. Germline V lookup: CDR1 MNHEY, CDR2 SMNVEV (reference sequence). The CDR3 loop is CASSASDGGIGQPQHF. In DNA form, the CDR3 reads TGTGCCAGCAGTGCTAGCGACGGGGGCATAGGTCAGCCCCAGCATTTT.

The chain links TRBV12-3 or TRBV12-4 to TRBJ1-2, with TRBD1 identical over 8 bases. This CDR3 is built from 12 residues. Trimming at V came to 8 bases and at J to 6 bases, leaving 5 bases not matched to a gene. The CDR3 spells CASSQGANGYTF. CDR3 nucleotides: TGTGCCAGCTCTCAGGGGGCTAATGGCTACACCTTC.

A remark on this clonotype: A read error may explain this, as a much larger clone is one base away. The CDR3 bases are TGTGCCAGCAGACAGGGACAGGTCCGCTATGGCTACACCTTC. Amino acid sequence: CASRQGQVRYGYTF. The V and J genes are TRBV7-2 and TRBJ1-2; the match to TRBD1 covers 8 bases. V dropped 6 bases and J dropped 4; count of bases not matched to a gene: 7. CDR1 is SGHTA, CDR2 FQGNSA, per germline. The CDR3 extends over 14 amino acids.

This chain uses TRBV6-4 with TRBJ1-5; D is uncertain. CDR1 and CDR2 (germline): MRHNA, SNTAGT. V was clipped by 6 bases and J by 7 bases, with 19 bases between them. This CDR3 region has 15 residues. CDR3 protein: CASRRRGLYNQPQHF. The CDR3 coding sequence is TGTGCCAGCAGGCGGCGGGGATTGTACAACCAGCCCCAGCATTTT.

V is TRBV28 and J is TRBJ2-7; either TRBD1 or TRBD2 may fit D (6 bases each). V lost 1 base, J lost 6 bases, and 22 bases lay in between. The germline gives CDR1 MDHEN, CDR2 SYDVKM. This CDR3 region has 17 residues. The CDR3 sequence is CASSLFGTREARSEQYF. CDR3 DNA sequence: TGTGCCAGCAGTTTATTCGGGACAAGGGAGGCGCGAAGCGAGCAGTACTTC.

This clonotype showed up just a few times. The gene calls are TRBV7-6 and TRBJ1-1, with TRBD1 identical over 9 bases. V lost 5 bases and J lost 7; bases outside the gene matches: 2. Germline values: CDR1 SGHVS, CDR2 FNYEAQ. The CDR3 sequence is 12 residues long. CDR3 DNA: TGTGCCAGCAGCGAGGACAGGGGTGAAGCTTTCTTT. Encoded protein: CASSEDRGEAFF.

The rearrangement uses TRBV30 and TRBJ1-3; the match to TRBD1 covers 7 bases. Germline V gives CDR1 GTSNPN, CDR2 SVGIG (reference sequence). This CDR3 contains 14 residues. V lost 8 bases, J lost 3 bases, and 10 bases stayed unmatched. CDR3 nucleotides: TGTGCCGGGACAGAATCGGGATTTGGAAACACCATATATTTT. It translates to CAGTESGFGNTIYF.

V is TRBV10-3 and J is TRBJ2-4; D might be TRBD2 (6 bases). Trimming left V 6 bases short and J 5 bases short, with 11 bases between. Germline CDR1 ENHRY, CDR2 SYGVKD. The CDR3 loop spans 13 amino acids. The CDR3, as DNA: TGTGCCATCAGCGGGGGACGAGAAAACATTCAGTACTTC. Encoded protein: CAISGGRENIQYF.